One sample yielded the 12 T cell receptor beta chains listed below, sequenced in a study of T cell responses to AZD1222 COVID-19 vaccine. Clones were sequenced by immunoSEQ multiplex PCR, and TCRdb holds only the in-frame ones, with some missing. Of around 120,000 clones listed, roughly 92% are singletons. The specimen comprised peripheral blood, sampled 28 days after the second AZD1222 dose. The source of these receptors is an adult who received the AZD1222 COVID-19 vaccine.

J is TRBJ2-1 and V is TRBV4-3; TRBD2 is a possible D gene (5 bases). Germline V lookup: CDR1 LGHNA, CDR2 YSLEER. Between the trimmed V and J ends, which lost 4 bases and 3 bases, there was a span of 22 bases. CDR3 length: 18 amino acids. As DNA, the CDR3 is TGCGCCAGCAGCCGGGAGCTAGGATCTTCCGGGCGCTACAATGAGCAGTTCTTC. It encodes CASSRELGSSGRYNEQFF.

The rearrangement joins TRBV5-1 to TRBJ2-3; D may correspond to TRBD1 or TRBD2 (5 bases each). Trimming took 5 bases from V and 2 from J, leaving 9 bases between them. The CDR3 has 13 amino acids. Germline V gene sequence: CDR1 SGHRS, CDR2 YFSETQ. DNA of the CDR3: TGCGCCAGCAGACTCGGGACCACAGATACGCAGTATTTT. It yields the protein CASRLGTTDTQYF.

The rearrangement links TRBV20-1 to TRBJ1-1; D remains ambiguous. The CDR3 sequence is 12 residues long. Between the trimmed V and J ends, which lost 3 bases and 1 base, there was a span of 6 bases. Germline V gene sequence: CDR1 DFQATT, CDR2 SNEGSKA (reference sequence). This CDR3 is CSASVGNTEAFF. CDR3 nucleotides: TGCAGTGCTAGTGTGGGGAACACTGAAGCTTTCTTT.

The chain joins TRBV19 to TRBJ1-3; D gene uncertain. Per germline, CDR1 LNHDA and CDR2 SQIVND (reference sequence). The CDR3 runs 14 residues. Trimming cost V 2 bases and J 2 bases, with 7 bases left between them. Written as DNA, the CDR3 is TGTGCCAGTAGTATAATCAGCGCTGGAAACACCATATATTTT. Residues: CASSIISAGNTIYF.

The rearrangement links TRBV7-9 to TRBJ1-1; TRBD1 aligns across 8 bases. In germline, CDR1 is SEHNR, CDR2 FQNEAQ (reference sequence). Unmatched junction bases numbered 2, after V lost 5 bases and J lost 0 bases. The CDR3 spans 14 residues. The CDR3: CASSEGQVNTEAFF. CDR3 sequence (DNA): TGTGCCAGCAGCGAGGGACAGGTGAACACTGAAGCTTTCTTT.

This CDR3 reads CASSRDRGAGNTIYF. For the CDR3, the DNA is TGCGCCAGCAGCCGGGACAGGGGAGCTGGAAACACCATATATTTT. The chain employs TRBV4-3 and TRBJ1-3; 10 bases line up with TRBD1. The CDR3 consists of 15 residues. The trim removed 4 bases at V and 2 bases at J, leaving 2 bases unmatched. Germline CDR1 LGHNA, CDR2 YSLEER.

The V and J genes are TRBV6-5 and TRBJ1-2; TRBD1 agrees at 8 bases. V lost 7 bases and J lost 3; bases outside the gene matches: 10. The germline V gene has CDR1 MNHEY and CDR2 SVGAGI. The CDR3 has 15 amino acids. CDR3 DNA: TGTGCCAGCACCTACCAGGGGGCGGGATACTATGGCTACACCTTC. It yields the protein CASTYQGAGYYGYTF.

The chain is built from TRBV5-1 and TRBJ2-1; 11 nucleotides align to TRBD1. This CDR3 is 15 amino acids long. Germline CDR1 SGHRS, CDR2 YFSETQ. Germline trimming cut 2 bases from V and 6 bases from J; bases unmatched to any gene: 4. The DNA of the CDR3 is TGCGCCAGCAGCTTCCGGGACAGGGGGACCAATGAGCAGTTCTTC. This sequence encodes CASSFRDRGTNEQFF.

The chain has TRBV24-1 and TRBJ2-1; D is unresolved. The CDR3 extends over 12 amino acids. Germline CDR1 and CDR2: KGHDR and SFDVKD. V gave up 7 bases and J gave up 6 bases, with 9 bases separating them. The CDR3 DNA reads TGTGCCACCAGCCCTCAGGCCAATGAGCAGTTCTTC. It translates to CATSPQANEQFF.

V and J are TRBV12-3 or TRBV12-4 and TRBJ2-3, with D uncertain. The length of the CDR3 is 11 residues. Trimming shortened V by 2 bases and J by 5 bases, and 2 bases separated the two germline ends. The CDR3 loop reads CASSLLDTQYF. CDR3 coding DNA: TGTGCCAGCAGTTTATTAGATACGCAGTATTTT.

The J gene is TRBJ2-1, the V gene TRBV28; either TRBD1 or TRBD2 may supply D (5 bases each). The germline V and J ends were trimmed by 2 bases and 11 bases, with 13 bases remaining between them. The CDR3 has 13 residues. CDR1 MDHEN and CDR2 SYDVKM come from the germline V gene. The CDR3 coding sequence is TGTGCCAGCAGTTTAGGGGGACCTACCAAGCAGTTCTTC. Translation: CASSLGGPTKQFF.

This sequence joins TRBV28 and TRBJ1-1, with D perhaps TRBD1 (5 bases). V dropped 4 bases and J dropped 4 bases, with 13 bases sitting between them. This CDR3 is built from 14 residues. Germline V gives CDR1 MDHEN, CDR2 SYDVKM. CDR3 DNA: TGTGCCAGCAGTTCCCAATGGGGGAGCACTGAAGCTTTCTTT. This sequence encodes CASSSQWGSTEAFF.